Shown below are 27 T cell receptor beta chains from a single sample sequenced in a study of T cell clones after liver transplantation. Data came from immunoSEQ multiplex PCR; TCRdb stores just in-frame clones and leaves some out. The table shows tens of thousands of clones, with approximately 84% occurring only once. This specimen was CD4+ T cells from blood, taken before liver transplant. The source is a human donor who received a liver transplant.

The sample holds one count of this clone. A read error may produce the germline difference seen at one junction end. Other DNA sequences within the sample encode an identical CDR3. The chain has TRBV30 and TRBJ2-5; unclear D gene. The germline gives CDR1 GTSNPN, CDR2 SVGIG (reference sequence). The length of the CDR3 is 11 residues. The CDR3 spells CAWSVGETQYF. In DNA form, the CDR3 reads TGCGCCTGGAGTGTAGGTGAGACCCAGTACTTC.

The gene calls are TRBV6-5 and TRBJ2-1; D perhaps matches TRBD2 (5 bases). There are 14 residues in the CDR3. CDR1 and CDR2 (germline): MNHEY, SVGAGI. Trimming left V 8 bases short and J 3 bases short, with 14 bases between. This chain's CDR3 is CASYSVNHYNEQFF. The CDR3 nucleotides read TGTGCCAGCTATAGCGTCAACCACTACAATGAGCAGTTCTTC.

This clone was recorded only once. The chain uses TRBV18 and TRBJ2-7; D remains ambiguous. The V and J ends lost 6 bases and 4 bases respectively, with 13 bases between them. Germline CDR1 KGHSH, CDR2 LQKENI. This CDR3 is built from 13 residues. This CDR3 is CASSPTNLYEQYF. Here the CDR3 DNA reads TGTGCCAGCTCGCCGACAAATTTATACGAGCAGTACTTC. Filled out from reference TRBV18 and TRBJ2-7, the complete variable domain reads NAGVMQNPRHLVRRRGQEARLRCSPMKGHSHVYWYRQLPEEGLKFMVYLQKENIIDESGMPKERFSAEFPKEGPSILRIQQVVRGDSAAYFCASSPTNLYEQYFGPGTRLTVT.

This clone was detected once. This rearrangement joins TRBV5-1 to TRBJ2-1; 11 bases line up with TRBD2. The trim removed 3 bases at V and 3 bases at J, leaving 2 bases unmatched. Germline CDR1 and CDR2: SGHRS and YFSETQ. This CDR3 has 15 residues. Here the CDR3 DNA reads TGCGCCAGCAGCTCTACTAGCGGGGGCTACAATGAGCAGTTCTTC. Its translation: CASSSTSGGYNEQFF.

The chain couples TRBV4-1 to TRBJ2-3, with 7 positions matching TRBD1. The CDR3 covers 16 residues. Germline V CDR1 and CDR2: MGHRA, YSYEKL. Trimming at V came to 1 base and at J to 2 bases, leaving 6 bases not matched to a gene. The CDR3 protein is CASSQGAQGSTDTQYF. In DNA, the CDR3 is TGCGCCAGCAGCCAAGGAGCACAGGGGTCCACAGATACGCAGTATTTT.

This clone was recorded once. In nucleotides, the CDR3 is TGTGCCAGCAGCGCACGGAACAGGGGGCAGGTCGATGAGCAGTTCTTC. Protein product: CASSARNRGQVDEQFF. The chain is built from TRBV9 and TRBJ2-1, with 9 bases aligning to TRBD1. The CDR3 is 16 amino acids. Per the germline V gene, CDR1 is SGDLS and CDR2 is YYNGEE. The V gene end was trimmed by 3 bases and the J gene end by 8 bases; junction bases not matched to a gene: 12.

The rearrangement joins TRBV5-4 to TRBJ2-6, with D maybe TRBD1 (5 bases). Germline V lookup: CDR1 SGHNT, CDR2 YYREEE (reference sequence). V was shortened by 3 bases and J by 3 bases, with 13 bases between the two germline ends. The CDR3 sequence is 16 residues long. CDR3 DNA: TGTGCCAGCAGCTCCTTAGGGGCTGGTGGGGCCAACGTCCTGACTTTC. This translates into CASSSLGAGGANVLTF.

This chain connects TRBV7-2 to TRBJ2-7, with 13 bases matching TRBD2. CDR3 size: 14 residues. V shed 5 bases and J 6 bases; nucleotides not matched to a gene: 4. Germline V gives CDR1 SGHTA, CDR2 FQGNSA. CDR3 nucleotides: TGTGCCAGCAGCCCCCGGACTAGCGGGAGCGAGCAGTACTTC. It translates to CASSPRTSGSEQYF.

The chain combines TRBV11-1 with TRBJ2-7, with 8 bases aligning to TRBD1. CDR3 length: 13 residues. V shed 6 bases, J shed 3 bases, and the junction held 4 bases outside the gene matches. Germline V gene sequence: CDR1 SGHAT, CDR2 FQDESV (reference sequence). The CDR3 region has the DNA TGTGCCAGCAGTCGGACAGGGAACTACGAGCAGTACTTC. Translation gives CASSRTGNYEQYF. Combining the CDR3 with reference TRBV11-1 and TRBJ2-7 gives the whole variable domain EAEVAQSPRYKITEKSQAVAFWCDPISGHATLYWYRQILGQGPELLVQFQDESVVDDSQLPKDRFSAERLKGVDSTLKIQPAELGDSAMYLCASSRTGNYEQYFGPGTRLTVT.

This clone was observed once. The gene calls are TRBV4-3 and TRBJ2-3; 8 bases are a match to TRBD2. CDR1 and CDR2 (germline): LGHNA, YSLEER. V shed 0 bases, J shed 6 bases, and the junction held 14 bases outside the gene matches. This CDR3 has 18 residues. The CDR3 DNA reads as TGCGCCAGCAGCCAAGAACCTCCAGGTAGCGGGATAGTCGATACGCAGTATTTT. Encoded protein: CASSQEPPGSGIVDTQYF.

As regards this clone: This CDR3 is also generated by other DNA sequences in the sample. CDR3 amino acids: CASNRGNQPQHF. The CDR3 DNA is TGTGCCAGCAATAGGGGAAATCAGCCCCAGCATTTT. V gene TRBV2 combines with J gene TRBJ1-5; D may be TRBD1 (5 bases). V lost 7 bases to trimming and J lost 4 bases, with 8 bases between them. This CDR3 has 12 residues. CDR1 is SNHLY, CDR2 FYNNEI, per germline.

The gene calls are TRBV30 and TRBJ2-7; D is unresolved. Germline V gives CDR1 GTSNPN, CDR2 SVGIG (reference sequence). V dropped 3 bases and J dropped 7 bases, with 13 bases sitting between them. This CDR3 is built from 12 residues. CDR3 sequence: CAWSTVLQEQYF. The DNA of the CDR3 is TGTGCCTGGAGCACCGTTCTTCAAGAGCAGTACTTC.

The V and J genes are TRBV27 and TRBJ1-5, with D maybe TRBD1 (6 bases). Per germline, CDR1 MNHEY and CDR2 SMNVEV (reference sequence). The CDR3 spans 16 residues. Trimming removed 2 bases from V and 1 base from J, with 12 bases in between. The CDR3 DNA reads as TGTGCCAGCAGTTTAGGGGCAGGGGTGAGCAATCAGCCCCAGCATTTT. It encodes CASSLGAGVSNQPQHF.

The rearrangement links TRBV5-1 to TRBJ1-5, with 8 bases fitting TRBD1. In germline, CDR1 is SGHRS, CDR2 YFSETQ. This CDR3 contains 17 residues. Unmatched junction bases numbered 10, after V lost 4 bases and J lost 1 base. In DNA, the CDR3 is TGCGCCAGCAGCGAGGACAGGGTGAGGATGAGCAATCAGCCCCAGCATTTT. Its protein product is CASSEDRVRMSNQPQHF.

This clone was found a few times. V gene TRBV9 combines with J gene TRBJ2-2; 7 nucleotides line up with TRBD2. This CDR3 is built from 16 residues. Germline trimming cut 4 bases from V and 3 bases from J; bases unmatched to any gene: 9. CDR1 and CDR2 from the germline V gene are SGDLS and YYNGEE. In nucleotides, the CDR3 is TGTGCCAGCAGCCCGCGAGGGCGGGGGTACACCGGGGAGCTGTTTTTT. It translates to CASSPRGRGYTGELFF.

V is TRBV10-2 and J is TRBJ2-5; 7 bases are a match to TRBD1. The CDR3 covers 14 residues. Germline V gives CDR1 WSHSY, CDR2 SAAADI. The V gene end was trimmed by 7 bases and the J gene end by 1 base; junction bases not matched to a gene: 6. The CDR3 is CASTQQGRQETQYF. Written as DNA, the CDR3 is TGCGCCAGCACTCAACAGGGGCGCCAAGAGACCCAGTACTTC.

A remark on this clone: This sample includes further DNA sequences coding for the same CDR3. The rearrangement uses TRBV10-3 and TRBJ2-5; 7 bases are a match to TRBD1. The junction had 1 base not matched to a gene; V was cut back by 8 bases and J by 1 base. The length of the CDR3 is 12 residues. The germline V gene encodes CDR1 ENHRY and CDR2 SYGVKD. The CDR3 region is CAIRDSQETQYF. Here the CDR3 DNA reads TGTGCCATCCGGGACAGCCAAGAGACCCAGTACTTC.

This clone turned up a few times. V usage is TRBV28 and J usage is TRBJ1-5; the D is unclear. V dropped 6 bases and J dropped 0 bases, with 15 bases sitting between them. The CDR3 loop spans 16 amino acids. Germline assignment: CDR1 MDHEN and CDR2 SYDVKM. The CDR3 spells CASRPRRKYSNQPQHF. The CDR3 DNA reads as TGTGCCAGCAGACCTCGACGGAAGTATAGCAATCAGCCCCAGCATTTT.

This sequence joins TRBV18 and TRBJ2-7; 7 bases fit TRBD1. The junction had 7 bases not matched to a gene; V was cut back by 1 base and J by 1 base. Germline loops: CDR1 KGHSH, CDR2 LQKENI. The CDR3 runs to 16 residues. This chain's CDR3 is CASSPLSTGDSYEQYF. The CDR3 DNA reads as TGTGCCAGCTCACCACTTTCTACAGGGGATTCCTACGAGCAGTACTTC.

The chain links TRBV4-3 to TRBJ2-3; D gene uncertain. V was trimmed by 1 base and J by 1 base, leaving 12 bases between them. The length of the CDR3 is 16 residues. Germline V gives CDR1 LGHNA, CDR2 YSLEER. The CDR3 reads CASSQVGGYGTDTQYF. CDR3 in DNA: TGCGCCAGCAGCCAAGTAGGTGGTTACGGCACAGATACGCAGTATTTT.

The chain links TRBV6-5 to TRBJ1-1; 9 nucleotides align to TRBD1. CDR1 is MNHEY, CDR2 SVGAGI, per germline. J lost 5 bases, V lost 0 bases, and 7 bases had no gene match. CDR3 size: 16 residues. CDR3 loop: CASSYSRDRVGTEAFF. The CDR3 DNA sequence: TGTGCCAGCAGTTACTCCCGGGACAGGGTAGGAACTGAAGCTTTCTTT.

The chain joins TRBV7-9 to TRBJ1-1; D is unresolved. Deletions cut 5 bases from V and 1 base from J, with 8 bases between. Germline loops: CDR1 SEHNR, CDR2 FQNEAQ (reference sequence). The CDR3 runs to 13 residues. CDR3 in amino acids: CASSPSKNTEAFF. The DNA of the CDR3 is TGTGCCAGCAGCCCAAGTAAGAACACTGAAGCTTTCTTT. The full variable domain, its missing parts supplied by reference TRBV7-9 and TRBJ1-1, is DTGVSQNPRHKITKRGQNVTFRCDPISEHNRLYWYRQTLGQGPEFLTYFQNEAQLEKSRLLSDRFSAERPKGSFSTLEIQRTEQGDSAMYLCASSPSKNTEAFFGQGTRLTVV.

The chain has TRBV28 and TRBJ1-5; D not certain. Germline V gene sequence: CDR1 MDHEN, CDR2 SYDVKM. Trimming took 2 bases from V and 0 from J, leaving 20 bases between them. The CDR3 runs to 19 residues. The CDR3 loop is CASSLQSGSHLSSNQPQHF. Written as DNA, the CDR3 is TGTGCCAGCAGTTTACAGTCTGGCAGTCACCTATCTAGCAATCAGCCCCAGCATTTT.

This clone appeared once. The V gene is TRBV12-5, the J gene TRBJ2-3, with unresolved D. This CDR3 has 12 amino acids. The germline CDR1 and CDR2 sequences are LGHNT and FRNRAP. Trimming cost V 1 base and J 4 bases, with 3 bases left between them. CDR3 protein: CASGLGSDTQYF. CDR3 DNA: TGTGCTAGTGGTTTGGGTTCAGATACGCAGTATTTT.

The chain carries TRBV28 and TRBJ1-4; 8 bases are shared with TRBD1. Per germline, CDR1 MDHEN and CDR2 SYDVKM. This CDR3 spans 15 amino acids. V lost 8 bases and J lost 0; bases outside the gene matches: 5. CDR3 sequence reads: CASAGGLATNEKLFF. The CDR3 DNA reads as TGTGCCAGCGCAGGGGGCCTTGCAACTAATGAAAAACTGTTTTTT.

This chain connects TRBV2 to TRBJ2-1; 11 bases are shared with TRBD2. Germline CDR1 reads SNHLY; CDR2 reads FYNNEI. V was clipped by 11 bases and J by 8 bases; unmatched bases: 8. The CDR3 totals 13 residues. The CDR3: CAGRLAGRDEQFF. The CDR3 DNA follows: TGTGCCGGAAGACTAGCGGGGAGGGATGAGCAGTTCTTC.

The chain joins TRBV6-5 to TRBJ1-1; D call uncertain. The CDR3 covers 12 residues. Germline V CDR1 and CDR2: MNHEY, SVGAGI. V lost 8 bases and J lost 4, with 11 bases in between. CDR3 protein: CASLRSGTEAFF. CDR3 DNA: TGTGCCAGCCTCAGGTCTGGCACTGAAGCTTTCTTT.